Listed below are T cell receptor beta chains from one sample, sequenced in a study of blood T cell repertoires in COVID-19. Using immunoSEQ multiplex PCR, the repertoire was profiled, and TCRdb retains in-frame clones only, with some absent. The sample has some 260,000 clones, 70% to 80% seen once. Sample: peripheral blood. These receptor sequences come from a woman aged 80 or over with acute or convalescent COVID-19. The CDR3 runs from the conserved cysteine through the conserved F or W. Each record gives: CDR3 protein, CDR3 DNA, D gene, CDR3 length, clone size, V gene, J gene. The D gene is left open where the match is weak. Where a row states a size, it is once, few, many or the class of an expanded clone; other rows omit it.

CAISESRGISGNTIYF	TGTGCCATCAGTGAGTCTAGGGGGATCTCTGGAAACACCATATATTTT	.	16	.	TRBV10-3	TRBJ1-3
CASGRTEAFF	TGTGCCAGCGGCAGAACTGAAGCTTTCTTT	.	10	.	TRBV6-5	TRBJ1-1
CASSARQGAYGYTF	TGTGCCAGCAGTGCGAGACAGGGGGCGTATGGCTACACCTTC	TRBD1	14	few	TRBV2	TRBJ1-2
CASRRDSYNSPLHF	TGTGCCAGCAGACGGGACAGTTATAATTCACCCCTCCACTTT	TRBD1	14	.	TRBV6-5	TRBJ1-6
CASGVISGNNEQFF	TGTGCCAGCGGGGTGATTAGCGGGAACAATGAGCAGTTCTTC	TRBD2	14	once	TRBV4-2	TRBJ2-1
CATRPGQAFSGNTIYF	TGTGCCACCAGACCGGGACAGGCTTTCTCTGGAAACACCATATATTTT	TRBD1	16	.	TRBV19	TRBJ1-3
CASSVGTGGGSDTQYF	TGTGCCAGCAGCGTAGGGACAGGGGGTGGATCAGATACGCAGTATTTT	TRBD1	16	.	TRBV9	TRBJ2-3
CASSELGRAYGYTF	TGTGCCAGCAGTGAACTAGGCAGGGCCTATGGCTACACCTTC	.	14	.	TRBV6-1	TRBJ1-2
CSVFAGLAGGRETQYF	TGCAGCGTTTTCGCCGGACTAGCGGGAGGAAGAGAGACCCAGTACTTC	TRBD2	16	.	TRBV29-1	TRBJ2-5
CAWNLRVSSEKLFF	TGTGCCTGGAACCTCCGGGTCTCGAGTGAAAAACTGTTTTTT	.	14	.	TRBV30	TRBJ1-4
CASSQGSWGGNEQFF	TGTGCCAGCAGCCAGGGCTCTTGGGGGGGGAATGAGCAGTTCTTC	TRBD2	15	.	TRBV4-2	TRBJ2-1
CAWGRTGSYEQYF	TGTGCCTGGGGGAGGACAGGCTCCTACGAGCAGTACTTC	.	13	few	TRBV30	TRBJ2-7
CASSSGVRVGAEQFF	TGCGCCAGCAGCTCGGGAGTTAGAGTCGGGGCTGAGCAGTTCTTC	.	15	.	TRBV5-1	TRBJ2-1
CASSPRVEGWGQGANYGYTF	TGTGCCAGCAGCCCCCGAGTGGAGGGTTGGGGACAGGGGGCCAACTATGGCTACACCTTC	TRBD1	20	.	TRBV9	TRBJ1-2
CASRAPEGGEQFF	TGTGCCAGCAGGGCTCCTGAGGGCGGTGAGCAGTTCTTC	.	13	.	TRBV2	TRBJ2-1
CSVGQGGNTIYF	TGCAGCGTGGGACAGGGTGGAAACACCATATATTTT	TRBD1	12	few	TRBV29-1	TRBJ1-3
CASSPGGGLEQYF	TGTGCCAGCTCACCCGGCGGGGGTTTAGAGCAGTACTTC	TRBD2	13	.	TRBV18	TRBJ2-7
CASSQSRNTIYF	TGTGCCAGCAGCCAGTCTAGAAACACCATATATTTT	.	12	.	TRBV3-1/TRBV3-2	TRBJ1-3
CASSLLGTGAMNTEAFF	TGTGCCAGCAGTTTATTGGGGACAGGGGCGATGAACACTGAAGCTTTCTTT	TRBD1	17	once	TRBV28	TRBJ1-1
CASSWTGVNSPLHF	TGTGCCAGCAGCTGGACAGGGGTTAATTCACCCCTCCACTTT	TRBD1	14	.	TRBV7-2	TRBJ1-6
CASSHRDSNQPQHF	TGCGCCAGCAGTCATCGGGATAGCAATCAGCCCCAGCATTTT	.	14	few	TRBV23-1	TRBJ1-5
CASSQSADYNEQFF	TGCGCCAGCAGTCAATCAGCGGACTACAATGAGCAGTTCTTC	.	14	.	TRBV23-1	TRBJ2-1
CASSGAPGRNQPQHF	TGTGCCAGCAGCGGCGCCCCGGGGAGGAATCAGCCCCAGCATTTT	.	15	.	TRBV2	TRBJ1-5
CASRDPGQGSSSYNSPLHF	TGTGCCAGCAGAGATCCGGGACAGGGGTCATCCTCCTATAATTCACCCCTCCACTTT	TRBD1	19	.	TRBV2	TRBJ1-6
CASSQGTSGSLAGELFF	TGTGCCAGCAGCCAAGGGACTAGCGGGAGCCTTGCCGGGGAGCTGTTTTTT	TRBD2	17	.	TRBV4-2	TRBJ2-2
CASARRGLEEKLFF	TGTGCCAGCGCGAGAAGGGGGTTGGAGGAAAAACTGTTTTTT	.	14	.	TRBV5-6	TRBJ1-4
CASSPLDYKETQYF	TGTGCCAGCAGTCCCCTGGACTACAAAGAGACCCAGTACTTC	.	14	once	TRBV27	TRBJ2-5
CSGGQGSGNEQFF	TGCAGCGGGGGACAGGGAAGTGGGAATGAGCAGTTCTTC	TRBD1	13	.	TRBV29-1	TRBJ2-1
CASSDQPAAMGLREQYF	TGTGCCAGCAGTGACCAACCTGCCGCGATGGGCCTACGCGAGCAGTACTTC	.	17	.	TRBV6-1	TRBJ2-7
CASSRFSGSGASGGAEQYF	TGTGCCAGCAGCCGCTTTTCCGGGAGTGGCGCTAGCGGGGGGGCCGAGCAGTACTTC	TRBD2	19	.	TRBV11-2	TRBJ2-7
CASSQLVGALNEQYF	TGTGCCAGCAGCCAACTAGTGGGGGCTCTGAACGAGCAGTACTTC	.	15	.	TRBV3-1/TRBV3-2	TRBJ2-7
CASTDKSNTGELFF	TGCGCCAGCACGGACAAATCTAACACCGGGGAGCTGTTTTTT	.	14	.	TRBV5-1	TRBJ2-2
CAISDLDRPDTQYF	TGTGCCATCAGTGATTTAGACAGGCCAGATACGCAGTATTTT	.	14	.	TRBV10-3	TRBJ2-3
CASSYSGQGYETQYF	TGTGCCAGCAGTTACTCGGGACAGGGATACGAGACCCAGTACTTC	TRBD1	15	.	TRBV6-2/TRBV6-3	TRBJ2-5
CAWSQGTRNTIYF	TGTGCCTGGAGTCAGGGAACCCGAAACACCATATATTTT	.	13	.	TRBV30	TRBJ1-3
CASSFLAVDSPLHF	TGTGCCAGCAGTTTTTTGGCGGTCGATTCACCCCTCCACTTT	.	14	.	TRBV27	TRBJ1-6
CAISEAYRDRAYGYTF	TGTGCCATCAGTGAGGCGTACCGGGACAGGGCCTATGGCTACACCTTC	TRBD1	16	.	TRBV10-3	TRBJ1-2
CASSRDRDDYGYTF	TGTGCCAGCAGCCGGGACAGGGACGACTATGGCTACACCTTC	TRBD1	14	.	TRBV11-2	TRBJ1-2
CASSLGGTANTGELFF	TGCGCCAGCAGCTTGGGAGGGACAGCGAACACCGGGGAGCTGTTTTTT	TRBD1	16	.	TRBV5-1	TRBJ2-2
CASSSDRANSPLHF	TGTGCCAGCAGCTCTGACAGGGCGAATTCACCCCTCCACTTT	TRBD1	14	.	TRBV11-3	TRBJ1-6
CASSYSLAGVGEQYF	TGTGCCAGCAGCTACTCGCTAGCGGGAGTGGGGGAGCAGTACTTC	TRBD2	15	.	TRBV5-6	TRBJ2-7
CASSPAGTGTDTQYF	TGTGCCAGCAGCCCCGCCGGGACAGGCACAGATACGCAGTATTTT	TRBD1	15	.	TRBV9	TRBJ2-3
CASSNPSYRWEYNEQFF	TGTGCCAGTAGTAATCCGTCTTATAGGTGGGAGTACAATGAGCAGTTCTTC	.	17	.	TRBV19	TRBJ2-1
CASSLDRESPYEQYF	TGCGCCAGCAGCTTGGACAGGGAAAGCCCCTACGAGCAGTACTTC	.	15	.	TRBV5-1	TRBJ2-7
CASSIMTGTGGEEPQHF	TGTGCCAGTAGTATTATGACCGGGACAGGGGGCGAAGAGCCCCAGCATTTT	TRBD1	17	.	TRBV19	TRBJ1-5
CASSLTARDNEQFF	TGTGCCAGCAGCTTAACCGCCAGGGACAATGAGCAGTTCTTC	.	14	.	TRBV11-1	TRBJ2-1
CASSLGSGDGYTF	TGCGCCAGCAGCTTGGGGTCCGGGGATGGCTACACCTTC	.	13	.	TRBV5-1	TRBJ1-2
CASSQGGGDQETQYF	TGTGCCAGCAGCCAAGGGGGCGGGGATCAAGAGACCCAGTACTTC	.	15	.	TRBV3-1/TRBV3-2	TRBJ2-5
CASSEAQGYVYGYTF	TGTGCCAGCAGTGAAGCGCAGGGGTACGTCTATGGCTACACCTTC	.	15	.	TRBV6-1	TRBJ1-2
CASSQGGPRVDTQYF	TGTGCCAGCAGCCAAGGGGGCCCTAGAGTGGATACGCAGTATTTT	.	15	.	TRBV3-1/TRBV3-2	TRBJ2-3
CASSSQVADGYTF	TGCGCCAGCAGCTCACAGGTGGCGGATGGCTACACCTTC	.	13	few	TRBV5-1	TRBJ1-2